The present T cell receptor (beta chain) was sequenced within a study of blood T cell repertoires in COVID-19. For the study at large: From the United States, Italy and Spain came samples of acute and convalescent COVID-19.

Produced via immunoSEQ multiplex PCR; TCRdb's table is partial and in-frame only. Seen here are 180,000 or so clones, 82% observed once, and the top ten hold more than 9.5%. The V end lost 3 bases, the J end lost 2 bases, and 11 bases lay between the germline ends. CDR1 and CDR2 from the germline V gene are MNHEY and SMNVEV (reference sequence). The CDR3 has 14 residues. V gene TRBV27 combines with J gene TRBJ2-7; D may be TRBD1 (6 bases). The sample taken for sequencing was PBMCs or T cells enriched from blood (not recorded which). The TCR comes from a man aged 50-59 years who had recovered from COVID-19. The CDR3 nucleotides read TGTGCCAGCAGTTTTGGACAGCGAGCCTACGAGCAGTACTTC. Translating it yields CASSFGQRAYEQYF.